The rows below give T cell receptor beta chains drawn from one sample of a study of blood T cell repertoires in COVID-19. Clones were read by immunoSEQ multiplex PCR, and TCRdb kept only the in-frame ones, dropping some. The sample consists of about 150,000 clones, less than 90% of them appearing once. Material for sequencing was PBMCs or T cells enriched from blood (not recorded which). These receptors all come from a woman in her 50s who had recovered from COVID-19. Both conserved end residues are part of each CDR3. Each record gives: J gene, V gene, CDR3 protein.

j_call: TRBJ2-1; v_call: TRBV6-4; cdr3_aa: CASSARTSGYNEQFF
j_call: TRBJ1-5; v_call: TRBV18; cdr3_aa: CASSKGAGASNQPQHF
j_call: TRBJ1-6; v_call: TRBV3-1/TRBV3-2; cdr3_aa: CASSPVHSNSPLHF
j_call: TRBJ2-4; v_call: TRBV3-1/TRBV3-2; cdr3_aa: CASSQVWQGGDIQYF
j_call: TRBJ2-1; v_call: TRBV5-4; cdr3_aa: CASSRPGLAGLIDEQFF
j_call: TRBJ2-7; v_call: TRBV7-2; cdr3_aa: CASSLVGIGRDLRDEQYF
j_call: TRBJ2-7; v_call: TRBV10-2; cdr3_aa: CASSESTGRGYEQYF
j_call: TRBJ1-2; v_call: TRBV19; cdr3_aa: CASSRKEYGYTF
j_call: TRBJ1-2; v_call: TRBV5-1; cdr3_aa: CASSTDGQVGYGYTF
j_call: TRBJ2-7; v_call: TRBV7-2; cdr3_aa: CASKDKTSYEQYF
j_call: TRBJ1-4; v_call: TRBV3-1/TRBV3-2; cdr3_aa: CASSYGRRGEKLFF
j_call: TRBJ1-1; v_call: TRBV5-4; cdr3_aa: CASSTGGGRDTEAFF
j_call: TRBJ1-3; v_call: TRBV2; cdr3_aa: CASSEEGASGNTIYF
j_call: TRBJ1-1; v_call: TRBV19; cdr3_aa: CASSTWTPEAFF
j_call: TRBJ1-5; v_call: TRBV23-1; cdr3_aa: CASSHLRRGYSNQPQHF
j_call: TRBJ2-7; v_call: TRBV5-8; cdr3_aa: CASSRGQSYEQYF
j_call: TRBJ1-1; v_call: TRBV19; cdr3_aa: CASSIGGKDTEAFF
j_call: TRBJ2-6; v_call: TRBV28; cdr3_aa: CASSLKAGQTGANVLTF
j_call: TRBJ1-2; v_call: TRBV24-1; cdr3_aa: CATSDADRVHGYTF
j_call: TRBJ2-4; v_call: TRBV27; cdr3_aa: CASSIYSPGTGVAKNIQYF
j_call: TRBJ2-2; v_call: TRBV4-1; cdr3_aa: CASSSGQGPTGELFF
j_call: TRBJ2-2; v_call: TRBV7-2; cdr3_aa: CASSPRDRGLGGELFF
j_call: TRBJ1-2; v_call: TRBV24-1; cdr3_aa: CATRAPGQNYGYTF
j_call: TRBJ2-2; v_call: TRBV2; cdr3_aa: CASSDGRAGTGELFF
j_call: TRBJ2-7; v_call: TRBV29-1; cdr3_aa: CSVVVGIGSSYEQYF
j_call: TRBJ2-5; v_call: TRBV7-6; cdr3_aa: CASSLGASGTGETQYF
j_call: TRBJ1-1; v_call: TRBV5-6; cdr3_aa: CASSLQQRNTEAFF
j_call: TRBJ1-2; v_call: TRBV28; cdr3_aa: CASSIQDGGGAYGYTF
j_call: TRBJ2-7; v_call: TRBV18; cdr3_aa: CASSPSSGLYEQYF
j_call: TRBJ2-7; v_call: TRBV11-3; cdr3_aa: CASSWGTDRVYEQYF
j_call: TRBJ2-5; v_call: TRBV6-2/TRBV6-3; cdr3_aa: CASSSGHGETQYF
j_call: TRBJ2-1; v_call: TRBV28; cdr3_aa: CASSLQTSGVESEQFF
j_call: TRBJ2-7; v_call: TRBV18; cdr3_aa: CASSPRSSSYEQYF
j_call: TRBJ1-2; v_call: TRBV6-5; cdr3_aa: CASRAGQGGGYTF
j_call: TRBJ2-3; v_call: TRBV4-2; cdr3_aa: CASSQNRDRAADTQYF
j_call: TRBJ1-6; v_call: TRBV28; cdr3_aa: CASSLSGRNSPLHF
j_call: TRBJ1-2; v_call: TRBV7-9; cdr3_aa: CASSRRDYGYTF
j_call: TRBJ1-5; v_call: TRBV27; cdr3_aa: CASSLLPGTGSQPQHF
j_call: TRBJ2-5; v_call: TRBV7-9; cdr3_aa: CASSLMAGVGQETQYF
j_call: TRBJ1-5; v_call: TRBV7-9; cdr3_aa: CASSLDRGPQPQHF
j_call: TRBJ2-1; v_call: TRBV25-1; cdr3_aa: CASIGREGTVYNEQFF
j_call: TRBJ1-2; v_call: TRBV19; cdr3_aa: CASSVGQLFHPYGYTF
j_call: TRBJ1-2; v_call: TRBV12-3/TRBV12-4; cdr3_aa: CASSLARYGYTF
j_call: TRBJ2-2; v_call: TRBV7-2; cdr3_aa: CASSLALAGTGELFF
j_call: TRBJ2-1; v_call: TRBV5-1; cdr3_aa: CASSLAGTEHNEQFF
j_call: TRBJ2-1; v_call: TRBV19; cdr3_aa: CASRSSGQKSNEQFF
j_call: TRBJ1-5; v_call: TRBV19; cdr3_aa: CASSGGGAEYYQPQHF
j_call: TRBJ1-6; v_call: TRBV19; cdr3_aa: CASRRGSSYNSPLHF
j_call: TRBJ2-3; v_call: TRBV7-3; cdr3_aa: CASSQRTGGSDTQYF
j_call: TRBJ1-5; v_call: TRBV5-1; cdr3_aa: CASSTGGNQPQHF